The rows below give T cell receptor beta chains drawn from one sample of a study of beta chain features in type 1 diabetes. Data came from immunoSEQ multiplex PCR; TCRdb stores just in-frame clones and leaves some out. The sample has some 150,000 clones; more than 10% are singletons. Material for sequencing was central memory CD4+ T cells from blood. The receptors here all came from a young man with type 1 diabetes. Each CDR3 is given with its conserved first and last residue. Fields, in order: clone size, J gene, D gene, V gene, CDR3 DNA, CDR3 protein. D genes are given only for firm matches. Only some rows state a clone size, as once, few, many or a class for expanded clones.

few	TRBJ1-1	TRBD1	TRBV6-1	TGTGCCAGCAGTCTACGGACAGGGAGTAACACTGAAGCTTTCTTT	CASSLRTGSNTEAFF
many	TRBJ2-5	NA	TRBV18	TGTGCCAGCTCACCCAACCAAGAGACCCAGTACTTC	CASSPNQETQYF
NA	TRBJ1-6	NA	TRBV30	TGTGCCTGGAGTACGGGTAGTGTCAATAATTCACCCCTCCACTTT	CAWSTGSVNNSPLHF
NA	TRBJ2-5	NA	TRBV4-1	TGCGCCAGCAGCCAAGATCAGTACCAAGAGACCCAGTACTTC	CASSQDQYQETQYF
NA	TRBJ1-1	NA	TRBV5-6	TGTGCCAGCAGCTTCGGAGGGACTGAAGCTTTCTTT	CASSFGGTEAFF
NA	TRBJ1-1	TRBD1	TRBV28	TGTGCCAGCAGGTCACAGGGGAGGAACACTGAAGCTTTCTTT	CASRSQGRNTEAFF
few	TRBJ1-1	NA	TRBV4-2	TGTGCCAGCAGCCAAGATACAGGGAGAATGAACACTGAAGCTTTCTTT	CASSQDTGRMNTEAFF
few	TRBJ2-3	NA	TRBV5-4	TGTGCCAGCAGCTTGCCGCCGGGGCGCGCAGATACGCAGTATTTT	CASSLPPGRADTQYF
few	TRBJ2-7	TRBD2	TRBV5-4	TGTGCCAGCAGCCGACTAGCGGGGGACTACGAGCAGTACTTC	CASSRLAGDYEQYF
NA	TRBJ1-2	TRBD1	TRBV6-6	TGTGCCAGCAGCCGCGACAGGGAGGGCTACACCTTC	CASSRDREGYTF
few	TRBJ2-7	NA	TRBV6-5	TGTGCCAGCGCGACAGAGTTAGGCTCCTACGAGCAGTACTTC	CASATELGSYEQYF
few	TRBJ2-4	TRBD1	TRBV28	TGTGCCAGCAAGGGACAGGGTTTTTCCCAAAACATTCAGTACTTC	CASKGQGFSQNIQYF
NA	TRBJ1-2	NA	TRBV5-1	TGCGCCAGCAGCTTGGATCCAAACTATGGCTACACCTTC	CASSLDPNYGYTF
few	TRBJ2-5	NA	TRBV7-3	TGTGCCAGCAGCTTGGGACTTCAAGAGACCCAGTACTTC	CASSLGLQETQYF